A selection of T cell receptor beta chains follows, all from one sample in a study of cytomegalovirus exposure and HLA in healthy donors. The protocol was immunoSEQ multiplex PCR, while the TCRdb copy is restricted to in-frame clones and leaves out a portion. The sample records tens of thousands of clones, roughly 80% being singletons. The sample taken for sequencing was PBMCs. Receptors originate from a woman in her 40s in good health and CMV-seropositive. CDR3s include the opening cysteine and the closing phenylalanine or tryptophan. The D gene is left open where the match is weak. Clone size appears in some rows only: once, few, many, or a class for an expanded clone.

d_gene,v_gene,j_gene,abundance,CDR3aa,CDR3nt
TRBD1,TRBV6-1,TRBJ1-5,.,CASRGDRIGQPQHF,TGTGCCAGCAGGGGGGACAGGATAGGTCAGCCCCAGCATTTT
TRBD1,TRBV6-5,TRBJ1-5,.,CASSWDRVGQPQHF,TGTGCCAGCAGCTGGGACAGGGTGGGGCAGCCCCAGCATTTT
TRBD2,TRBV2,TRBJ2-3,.,CASSEGGFRQVIHDTQYF,TGTGCCAGCAGTGAGGGGGGGTTTCGTCAGGTAATTCACGATACGCAGTATTTT
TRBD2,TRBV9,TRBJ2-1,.,CASSTLAGGYNEQFF,TGTGCCAGCAGCACACTAGCGGGAGGGTACAATGAGCAGTTCTTC
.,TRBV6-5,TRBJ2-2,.,CASSYPGSGELFF,TGTGCCAGCAGTTACCCGGGGTCCGGGGAGCTGTTTTTT
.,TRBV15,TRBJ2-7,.,CATSRDTGVPGEQYF,TGTGCCACCAGCAGAGATACCGGGGTTCCGGGCGAGCAGTACTTC
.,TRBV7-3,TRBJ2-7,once,CASSAGRGGPYEQYF,TGTGCCAGCAGCGCCGGCAGGGGTGGTCCTTACGAGCAGTACTTC
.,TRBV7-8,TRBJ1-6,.,CASSLDRANSPLHF,TGTGCCAGCAGCTTAGACAGAGCTAATTCACCCCTCCACTTT
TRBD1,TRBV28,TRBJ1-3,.,CASFPSGGGNTIYF,TGTGCCAGCTTCCCGTCAGGGGGTGGAAACACCATATATTTT
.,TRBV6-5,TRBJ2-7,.,CASRPVREGEQYF,TGTGCCAGCAGGCCGGTGAGAGAGGGCGAGCAGTACTTC
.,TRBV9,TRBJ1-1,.,CASSVGTTPNTEAFF,TGTGCCAGCAGCGTAGGGACAACTCCGAACACTGAAGCTTTCTTT
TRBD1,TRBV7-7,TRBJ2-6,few,CASSPQTGPSGANVLTF,TGTGCTAGCAGTCCTCAGACAGGGCCCTCGGGGGCCAACGTCCTGACTTTC
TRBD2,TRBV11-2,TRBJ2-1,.,CASSGQRERSEQFF,TGTGCCAGCAGCGGCCAGCGGGAGAGGAGTGAGCAGTTCTTC
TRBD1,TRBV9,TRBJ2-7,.,CASSVDRVGEQYF,TGTGCCAGCAGCGTGGACAGGGTTGGGGAGCAGTACTTC
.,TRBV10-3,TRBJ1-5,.,CAISDGDLEGFFSNQPQHF,TGTGCCATCAGTGACGGTGATCTCGAGGGATTCTTTAGCAATCAGCCCCAGCATTTT